A single T cell receptor beta chain is shown here with its context. Its target is not known. The V end lost 2 bases, the J end lost 6 bases, and 10 bases lay between the germline ends. Germline CDR1 and CDR2: MDHEN and SYDVKM. The CDR3 contains 13 residues. These data are taken from a study of cytomegalovirus exposure and HLA in healthy donors. Study in general: Membership in the Caucasian-associated ancestry cluster was found for about 80% of roughly 360 genotyped donors. Whole-study results and caveats: The study labeled 170 or so TCR beta chains cytomegalovirus-associated. The Asian-associated ancestry cluster reportedly had fewer N-insertions than the roughly 670-donor mean in a later analysis.

Primers: 60 Vbeta forward and 13 Jbeta reverse. Source study methods: Per a later analysis, the number of unique TCR beta chains was some 82 million, of which roughly 11 million were shared. Clones were read by immunoSEQ multiplex PCR, and TCRdb kept only the in-frame ones, dropping some. V and J calls and clone size are given by that table; D and trimming were obtained from the DNA. The table includes approximately 130,000 clones, about 83% detected once. This sequence originates from a woman aged 25 to 45 in good health and CMV-seronegative. The sequenced material came from PBMCs. The J gene is TRBJ1-1, the V gene TRBV28, with TRBD1 as a possible D gene (6 bases). The CDR3 here is CASSLRQDAEAFF. In DNA form, the CDR3 reads TGTGCCAGCAGTTTAAGACAGGACGCTGAAGCTTTCTTT.